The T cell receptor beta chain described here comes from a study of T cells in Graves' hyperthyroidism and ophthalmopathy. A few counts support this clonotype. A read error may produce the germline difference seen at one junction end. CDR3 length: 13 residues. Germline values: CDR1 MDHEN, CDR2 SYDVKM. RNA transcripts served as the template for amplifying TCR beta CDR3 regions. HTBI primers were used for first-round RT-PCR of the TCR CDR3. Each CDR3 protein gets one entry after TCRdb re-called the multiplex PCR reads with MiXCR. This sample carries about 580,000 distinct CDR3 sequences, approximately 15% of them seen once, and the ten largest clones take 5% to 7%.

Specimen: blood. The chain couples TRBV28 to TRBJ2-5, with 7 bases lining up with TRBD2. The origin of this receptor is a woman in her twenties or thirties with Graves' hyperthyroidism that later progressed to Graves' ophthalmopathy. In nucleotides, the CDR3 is TGTGCCAGCAGTCTCCCCCGGACTAGTCGGGTACACTTC. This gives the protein CASSLPRTSRVHF.